The 30 T cell receptor beta chains below were found in one sample sequenced in a study of beta chain features in type 1 diabetes. Study-level findings and limits: TCRB CDR3s from Type 1 diabetes patients were moderately but significantly shorter in all four CD4+ subsets.

Their recognized antigens are unknown. Every bit of the isolated RNA underwent reverse transcription, so sequencing read expressed TCRB transcripts. Produced via immunoSEQ multiplex PCR; TCRdb's table is partial and in-frame only. The sample holds about 360,000 clones; 10% to 15% are singletons and the top ten take 0.01%. The sequenced material came from naive CD4+ T cells from blood. The receptors here all came from a woman aged 18-30 years with type 1 diabetes.

The rearrangement joins TRBV25-1 to TRBJ2-6; tentative D call: TRBD2 (5 bases). Trimming removed 1 base at V and 4 bases at J, with 11 bases between. Germline values: CDR1 MGHDK, CDR2 SYGVNS. The CDR3 extends over 16 amino acids. In nucleotides, the CDR3 is TGTGCCAGCAGTGAATTCGGCCGGGGAGGGGCCAACGTCCTGACTTTC. Translated: CASSEFGRGGANVLTF.

V and J are TRBV11-3 and TRBJ2-1, with D possibly TRBD2 on 6 matching bases. V lost 6 bases to trimming and J lost 5 bases, with 14 bases between them. The CDR3 spans 14 residues. Looked up from germline, CDR1 is SGHNT and CDR2 is YENEEA. The CDR3 nucleotides read TGTGCCAGCAGAACCAGCGGGTACCACAATGAGCAGTTCTTC. Protein product: CASRTSGYHNEQFF. The full variable domain, its missing parts supplied by reference TRBV11-3 and TRBJ2-1, is EAGVVQSPRYKIIEKKQPVAFWCNPISGHNTLYWYLQNLGQGPELLIRYENEEAVDDSQLPKDRFSAERLKGVDSTLKIQPAELGDSAVYLCASRTSGYHNEQFFGPGTRLTVL.

This clone was picked up a small number of times. This sequence joins TRBV7-2 and TRBJ2-2; tentative D call: TRBD1 (6 bases). In germline, CDR1 is SGHTA, CDR2 FQGNSA. The V gene lost 1 base and the J gene lost 3 bases, with 18 bases spanning the gap. The CDR3 contains 18 residues. CDR3 DNA: TGTGCCAGCAGCTTAGAGAGGGGGTTCGCGGAGGACACCGGGGAGCTGTTTTTT. Protein product: CASSLERGFAEDTGELFF.

The chain recombines TRBV7-3 with TRBJ2-1; TRBD2 might be the D (6 bases). This CDR3 spans 14 amino acids. The germline V gene encodes CDR1 SGHTA and CDR2 FQGTGA. V shed 3 bases and J shed 6 bases, with 12 bases lying between them. The CDR3 nucleotides read TGTGCCAGCAGCTTCCGGGACTCTGCCAATGAGCAGTTCTTC. It encodes CASSFRDSANEQFF.

This clone has more than one count but fewer than ten. This chain joins TRBV7-2 and TRBJ2-7, with D possibly being TRBD2 (6 bases). This CDR3 region has 15 residues. Germline V gene sequence: CDR1 SGHTA, CDR2 FQGNSA. V lost 3 bases to trimming and J lost 0 bases, with 12 bases between them. The CDR3 loop reads CASSFGGVSSYEQYF. DNA for the CDR3: TGTGCCAGCAGCTTTGGCGGGGTCAGCTCCTACGAGCAGTACTTC.

The chain is built from TRBV7-9 and TRBJ1-6; TRBD1 is a possible D gene (5 bases). The germline V and J ends were trimmed by 6 bases and 6 bases, with 24 bases remaining between them. The CDR3 length is 18 residues. Looked up from germline, CDR1 is SEHNR and CDR2 is FQNEAQ (reference sequence). The DNA of the CDR3 is TGTGCCAGCAGACCTACATCGGGTACCTCCAGGGCTAATTCACCCCTCCACTTT. It codes for CASRPTSGTSRANSPLHF.

The gene calls are TRBV30 and TRBJ1-1; D is unclear. The germline gives CDR1 GTSNPN, CDR2 SVGIG (reference sequence). The CDR3 runs 15 residues. V gave up 3 bases and J gave up 1 base, with 15 bases separating them. CDR3 DNA: TGTGCCTGGAGCGCCGCCAGGAACCGGAACACTGAAGCTTTCTTT. The encoded protein is CAWSAARNRNTEAFF. The whole variable domain, remainder taken from reference TRBV30 and TRBJ1-1, is SQTIHQWPATLVQPVGSPLSLECTVEGTSNPNLYWYRQAAGRGLQLLFYSVGIGQISSEVPQNLSASRPQDRQFILSSKKLLLSDSGFYLCAWSAARNRNTEAFFGQGTRLTVV.

In this sample, this clone turned up a few times. The rearrangement joins TRBV4-3 to TRBJ1-2; 11 positions agree with TRBD1. After removal of 1 base from V and 5 bases from J, the junction contained 9 bases not matched to a gene. The CDR3 consists of 17 residues. Per germline, CDR1 LGHNA and CDR2 YSLEER. CDR3 nucleotides: TGCGCCAGCAGCCAAGCAAGGACAGGGGGCGAGAGATATGGCTACACCTTC. It is translated as CASSQARTGGERYGYTF.

V and J are TRBV5-1 and TRBJ2-1, with D hard to call. This CDR3 region has 12 residues. CDR1 and CDR2 (germline): SGHRS, YFSETQ. Trimming left V 4 bases short and J 5 bases short, with 7 bases between. The CDR3 here is CASSANNNEQFF. The CDR3 DNA reads TGCGCCAGCAGCGCCAACAACAATGAGCAGTTCTTC.

The sample holds a few counts of this clone. The chain carries TRBV28 and TRBJ1-2; maybe TRBD1 (6 bases). CDR1 and CDR2 from the germline V gene are MDHEN and SYDVKM. The germline V and J ends were trimmed by 8 bases and 7 bases, with 17 bases remaining between them. The CDR3 runs 13 residues. The CDR3 nucleotides read TGTGCCAGCCGACAGGTTGGGGCCGGTGGCTACACCTTC. Protein product: CASRQVGAGGYTF.

A few counts support this clone. The gene calls are TRBV30 and TRBJ2-7; TRBD2 agrees at 11 bases. The junction had 4 bases not matched to a gene; V was cut back by 3 bases and J by 0 bases. Germline CDR1 reads GTSNPN; CDR2 reads SVGIG (reference sequence). This CDR3 region has 15 residues. In DNA form, the CDR3 reads TGTGCCTGGAGCCCGGGACTAGCGGACTCCTACGAGCAGTACTTC. Translating it yields CAWSPGLADSYEQYF.

The chain uses TRBV25-1 and TRBJ2-7; tentatively, D is TRBD1 (5 bases). The CDR3 is made up of 14 amino acids. The germline V gene has CDR1 MGHDK and CDR2 SYGVNS. V lost 3 bases and J 3 bases, leaving 12 bases between the germline ends. The CDR3, as DNA: TGTGCCAGCAGTGAGCCTGAGACAGTCTACGAGCAGTACTTC. Protein sequence: CASSEPETVYEQYF.

Regarding this clone: One junction end disagrees with the germline gene, perhaps due to a read error. As DNA, the CDR3 is TGTGCTAGCAGCTTAGGGCTGACTAGCGGAAAGTACAATGAGCAGTTCTTC. It specifies CASSLGLTSGKYNEQFF. The chain uses TRBV7-7 and TRBJ2-1; 9 bases map to TRBD2. There are 17 residues in the CDR3. The V gene's germline CDR1 is SSHAT and CDR2 FNYEAQ (reference sequence).

This clone was detected a few times. The V call is TRBV7-2, the J call TRBJ2-4; possibly TRBD2 for D (5 bases). The germline gives CDR1 SGHTA, CDR2 FQGNSA. V lost 4 bases and J 8 bases, leaving 18 bases between the germline ends. This CDR3 region has 15 residues. CDR3 in DNA: TGTGCCAGCAGCTCAGAGAGGTCGGCCGGGGACATTCAGTACTTC. It codes for CASSSERSAGDIQYF.

This chain joins TRBV19 and TRBJ2-6; D is unresolved. V was clipped by 11 bases and J by 4 bases, with 12 bases between them. The CDR3 length is 13 residues. The germline CDR1 and CDR2 sequences are LNHDA and SQIVND (reference sequence). The CDR3 bases are TGTGCCGTTAGAATGGAGGGGGCCAACGTCCTGACTTTC. Protein product: CAVRMEGANVLTF. The full variable domain, with the rest looked up from reference TRBV19 and TRBJ2-6, is DGGITQSPKYLFRKEGQNVTLSCEQNLNHDAMYWYRQDPGQGLRLIYYSQIVNDFQKGDIAEGYSVSREKKESFPLTVTSAQKNPTAFYLCAVRMEGANVLTFGAGSRLTVL.

The V and J genes are TRBV7-9 and TRBJ2-7; D might be TRBD2 (5 bases). CDR3 size: 15 residues. Trimming removed 5 bases at V and 0 bases at J, with 14 bases between. Germline CDR1 and CDR2: SEHNR and FQNEAQ (reference sequence). CDR3 protein: CASSRGLQSSYEQYF. CDR3 sequence (DNA): TGTGCCAGCAGCCGAGGACTCCAGAGCTCCTACGAGCAGTACTTC. The entire variable domain, with the rest obtained from reference TRBV7-9 and TRBJ2-7, is as follows: DTGVSQNPRHKITKRGQNVTFRCDPISEHNRLYWYRQTLGQGPEFLTYFQNEAQLEKSRLLSDRFSAERPKGSFSTLEIQRTEQGDSAMYLCASSRGLQSSYEQYFGPGTRLTVT.

The CDR3 coding sequence is TGTGCCAGCAGCCCCGGGAGCGGATGGTACGAGCAGTACTTC. This codes for CASSPGSGWYEQYF. The V gene is TRBV7-2, the J gene TRBJ2-7, with D tentatively TRBD2 (6 bases). CDR1 is SGHTA and CDR2 is FQGNSA in the germline V gene. The germline V and J ends were trimmed by 5 bases and 4 bases, with 15 bases remaining between them. The CDR3 contains 14 residues.

This rearrangement joins TRBV5-4 to TRBJ2-6; D ambiguous. Deletions cut 0 bases from V and 0 bases from J, with 4 bases between. The germline V gene encodes CDR1 SGHNT and CDR2 YYREEE (reference sequence). This CDR3 is built from 15 residues. DNA of the CDR3: TGTGCCAGCAGCTTGGACTTCTCTGGGGCCAACGTCCTGACTTTC. Its translation is CASSLDFSGANVLTF.

This sequence joins TRBV19 and TRBJ1-1; D is ambiguous. The CDR3 loop spans 14 amino acids. With 3 bases removed from V and 7 bases from J, the gap between germline ends came to 15 bases. Germline assignment: CDR1 LNHDA and CDR2 SQIVND (reference sequence). This chain's CDR3 is CASSMLGLLGEAFF. Written as DNA, the CDR3 is TGTGCCAGTAGTATGCTAGGTTTACTCGGTGAAGCTTTCTTT.

This chain joins TRBV19 and TRBJ2-7, with TRBD1 matching over 11 bases. The junction had 2 bases not matched to a gene; V was cut back by 6 bases and J by 1 base. CDR3 size: 14 residues. CDR1 and CDR2 from the germline V gene are LNHDA and SQIVND (reference sequence). The chain's CDR3 is CASRRDRGSYEQYF. The CDR3, as DNA: TGTGCCAGTAGGAGGGACAGGGGGTCCTACGAGCAGTACTTC.

The chain joins TRBV28 to TRBJ1-5; 8 bases line up with TRBD1. This CDR3 has 14 amino acids. The V gene's germline CDR1 is MDHEN and CDR2 SYDVKM. The J segment lost 5 bases and the V segment lost 5 bases, leaving 5 bases of the junction unmatched. The CDR3 spells CASSHGTGHQPQHF. The CDR3 nucleotides are TGTGCCAGCAGTCACGGGACAGGACATCAGCCCCAGCATTTT.

This chain connects TRBV11-2 to TRBJ1-1; D not certain. The CDR3 sequence is 14 residues long. Germline CDR1 is SGHAT and CDR2 is FQNNGV. The ends were cut back, 1 base at V and 1 base at J, with 7 bases in the middle. CDR3 DNA sequence: TGTGCCAGCAGCTTAGGGGCAGCGAACACTGAAGCTTTCTTT. This translates into CASSLGAANTEAFF.

The V call is TRBV9, the J call TRBJ2-5, with unresolved D. The germline V gene encodes CDR1 SGDLS and CDR2 YYNGEE. The CDR3 spans 15 residues. With 4 bases removed from V and 1 base from J, the gap between germline ends came to 14 bases. The DNA for the CDR3 is TGTGCCAGCAGCCCACCCGCATACACCCAAGAGACCCAGTACTTC. It specifies CASSPPAYTQETQYF. Filled out from reference TRBV9 and TRBJ2-5, the complete variable domain reads DSGVTQTPKHLITATGQRVTLRCSPRSGDLSVYWYQQSLDQGLQFLIQYYNGEERAKGNILERFSAQQFPDLHSELNLSSLELGDSALYFCASSPPAYTQETQYFGPGTRLLVL.

This clone was observed a few times. The CDR3 spells CASSFAPIGTSSGYTF. The CDR3 coding sequence is TGTGCCAGCAGCTTTGCCCCCATCGGGACTTCTTCTGGCTACACCTTC. The gene calls are TRBV5-4 and TRBJ1-2; a weak D match, TRBD1 (5 bases). Germline assignment: CDR1 SGHNT and CDR2 YYREEE (reference sequence). Trimming stripped 2 bases from V and 7 bases from J, with 21 bases between. This CDR3 region has 16 residues.

V usage is TRBV6-6 and J usage is TRBJ2-3; TRBD2 agrees at 12 bases. CDR1 is MNHNY, CDR2 SVGAGI, per germline (reference sequence). The CDR3 is 16 residues long. Trimming cost V 5 bases and J 2 bases; bases outside gene matches: 5. CDR3 protein: CASSQTSGGFTDTQYF. The CDR3 nucleotides are TGTGCCAGCAGTCAGACTAGCGGGGGCTTCACAGATACGCAGTATTTT.

This clone came up a few times. The genes are TRBV28 and TRBJ2-7; D is unclear. The V gene lost 7 bases and the J gene lost 7 bases, with 14 bases spanning the gap. Germline values: CDR1 MDHEN, CDR2 SYDVKM. The CDR3 has 12 residues. CDR3 bases: TGTGCCAGCAAAAACTCCCCGCGGGAGCAGTACTTC. Amino acid sequence: CASKNSPREQYF.

This clone was counted only a few times. The chain employs TRBV5-1 and TRBJ2-7; possibly TRBD2 for D (5 bases). Trimming pared 4 bases from V and 7 bases from J, leaving 15 bases between. This CDR3 has 13 amino acids. Germline V gene data show CDR1 as SGHRS and CDR2 as YFSETQ. In DNA, the CDR3 is TGCGCCAGCAGCCCTCGGGGTGTACGGGAGCAGTACTTC. The encoded protein is CASSPRGVREQYF.

J is TRBJ2-1 and V is TRBV7-2, with TRBD1 matching over 7 bases. The CDR3 extends over 14 amino acids. Trimming cost V 5 bases and J 2 bases; bases outside gene matches: 3. Per germline, CDR1 SGHTA and CDR2 FQGNSA. The CDR3 DNA sequence: TGTGCCAGCAGCCTCCAGGGGGCCTACAATGAGCAGTTCTTC. This encodes CASSLQGAYNEQFF.

V is TRBV5-1 and J is TRBJ2-2, with 7 bases aligning to TRBD1. Germline V gives CDR1 SGHRS, CDR2 YFSETQ. V shed 4 bases and J 4 bases; nucleotides not matched to a gene: 10. This CDR3 spans 16 amino acids. CDR3 residues: CASSRSRDSGTGELFF. The CDR3 nucleotides are TGCGCCAGCAGCAGGTCCCGGGACAGTGGCACCGGGGAGCTGTTTTTT.

The table lists this clone with a few counts. The chain joins TRBV29-1 to TRBJ1-2; D is uncertain. The germline V gene encodes CDR1 SQVTM and CDR2 ANQGSEA. V was trimmed by 4 bases and J by 4 bases, leaving 13 bases between them. The CDR3 totals 13 residues. The CDR3 DNA sequence: TGCAGCGTTGGGCAGGTTCTTTCCTATGGCTACACCTTC. This translates into CSVGQVLSYGYTF.